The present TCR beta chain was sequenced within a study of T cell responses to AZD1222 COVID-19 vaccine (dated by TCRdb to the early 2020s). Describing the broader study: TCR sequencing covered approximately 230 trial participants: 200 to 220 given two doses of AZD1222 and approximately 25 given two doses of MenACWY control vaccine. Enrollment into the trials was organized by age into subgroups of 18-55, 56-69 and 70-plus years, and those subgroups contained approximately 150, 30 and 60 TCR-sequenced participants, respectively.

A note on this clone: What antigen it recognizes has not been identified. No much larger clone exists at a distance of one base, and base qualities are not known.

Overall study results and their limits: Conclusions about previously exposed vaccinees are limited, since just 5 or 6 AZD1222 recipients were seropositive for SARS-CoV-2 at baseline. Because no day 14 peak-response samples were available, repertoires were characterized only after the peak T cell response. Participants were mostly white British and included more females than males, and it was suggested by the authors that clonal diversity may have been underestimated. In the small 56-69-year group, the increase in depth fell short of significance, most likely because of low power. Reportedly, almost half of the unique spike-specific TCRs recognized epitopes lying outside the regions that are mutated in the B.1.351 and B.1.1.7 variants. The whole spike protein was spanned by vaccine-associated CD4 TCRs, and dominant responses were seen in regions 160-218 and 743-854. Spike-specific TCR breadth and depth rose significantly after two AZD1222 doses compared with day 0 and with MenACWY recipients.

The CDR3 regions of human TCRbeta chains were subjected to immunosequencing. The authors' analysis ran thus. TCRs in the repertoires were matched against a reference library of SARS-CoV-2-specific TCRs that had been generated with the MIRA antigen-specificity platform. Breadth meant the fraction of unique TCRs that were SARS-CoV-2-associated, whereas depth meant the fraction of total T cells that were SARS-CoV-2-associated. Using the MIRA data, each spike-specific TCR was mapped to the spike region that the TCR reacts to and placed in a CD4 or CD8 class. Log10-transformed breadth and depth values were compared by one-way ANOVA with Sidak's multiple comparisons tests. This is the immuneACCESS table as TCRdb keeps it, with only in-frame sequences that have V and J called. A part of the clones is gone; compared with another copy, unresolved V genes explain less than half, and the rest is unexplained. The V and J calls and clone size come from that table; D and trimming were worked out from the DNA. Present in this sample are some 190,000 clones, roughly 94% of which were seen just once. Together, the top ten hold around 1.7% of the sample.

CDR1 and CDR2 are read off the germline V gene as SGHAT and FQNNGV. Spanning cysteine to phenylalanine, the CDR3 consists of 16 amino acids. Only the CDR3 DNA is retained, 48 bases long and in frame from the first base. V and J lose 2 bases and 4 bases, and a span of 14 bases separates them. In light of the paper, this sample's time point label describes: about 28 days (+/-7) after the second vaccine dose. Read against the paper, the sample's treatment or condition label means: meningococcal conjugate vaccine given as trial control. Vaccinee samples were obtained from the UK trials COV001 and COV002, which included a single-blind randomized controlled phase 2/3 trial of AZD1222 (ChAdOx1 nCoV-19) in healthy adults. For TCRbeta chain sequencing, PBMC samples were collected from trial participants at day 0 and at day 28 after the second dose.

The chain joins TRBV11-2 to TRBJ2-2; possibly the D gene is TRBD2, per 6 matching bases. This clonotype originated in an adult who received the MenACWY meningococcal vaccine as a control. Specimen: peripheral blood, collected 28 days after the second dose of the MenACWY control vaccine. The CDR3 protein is CASSLRGGDRTGELFF. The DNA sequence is TGTGCCAGCAGCTTACGCGGCGGGGACCGCACCGGGGAGCTGTTTTTT.